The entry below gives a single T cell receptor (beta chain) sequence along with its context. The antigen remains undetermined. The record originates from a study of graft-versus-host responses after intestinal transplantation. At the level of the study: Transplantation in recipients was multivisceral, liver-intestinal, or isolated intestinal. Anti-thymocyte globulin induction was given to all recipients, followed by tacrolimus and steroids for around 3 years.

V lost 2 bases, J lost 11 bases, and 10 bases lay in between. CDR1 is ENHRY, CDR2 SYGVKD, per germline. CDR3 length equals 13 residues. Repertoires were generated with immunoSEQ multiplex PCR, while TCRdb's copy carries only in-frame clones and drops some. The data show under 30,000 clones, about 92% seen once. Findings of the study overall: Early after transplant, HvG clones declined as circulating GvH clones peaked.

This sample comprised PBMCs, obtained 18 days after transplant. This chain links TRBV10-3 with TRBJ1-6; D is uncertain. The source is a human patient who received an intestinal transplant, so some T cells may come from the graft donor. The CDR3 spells CAISELESPPLHF. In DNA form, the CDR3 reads TGTGCCATCAGTGAGCTGGAAAGTCCACCCCTCCACTTT.